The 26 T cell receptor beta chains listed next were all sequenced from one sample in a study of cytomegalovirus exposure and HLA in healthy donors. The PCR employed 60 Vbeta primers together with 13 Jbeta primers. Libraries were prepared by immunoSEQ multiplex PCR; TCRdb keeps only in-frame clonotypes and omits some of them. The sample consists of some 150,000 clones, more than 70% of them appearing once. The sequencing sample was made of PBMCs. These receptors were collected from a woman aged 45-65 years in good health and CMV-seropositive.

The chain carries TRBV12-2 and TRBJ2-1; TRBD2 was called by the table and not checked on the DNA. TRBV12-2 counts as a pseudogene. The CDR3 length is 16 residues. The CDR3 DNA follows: TGTGCAAGTCGCACGGGAGGACTAGAGACCTACAATGAGCAGTTCTTC. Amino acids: CASRTGGLETYNEQFF.

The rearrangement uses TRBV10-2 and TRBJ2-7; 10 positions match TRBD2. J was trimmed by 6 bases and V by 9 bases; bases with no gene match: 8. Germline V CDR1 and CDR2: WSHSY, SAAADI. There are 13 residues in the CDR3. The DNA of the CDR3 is TGCGCCAGTCTGAGCGGGGGGGGAACCGAGCAGTACTTC. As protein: CASLSGGGTEQYF.

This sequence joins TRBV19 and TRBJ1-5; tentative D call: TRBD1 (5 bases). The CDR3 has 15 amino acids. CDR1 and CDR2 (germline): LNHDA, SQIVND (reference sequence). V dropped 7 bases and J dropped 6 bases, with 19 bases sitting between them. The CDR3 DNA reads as TGTGCCAGTAACATAGGCCCAGGGTCAGGTCAGCCCCAGCATTTT. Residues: CASNIGPGSGQPQHF.

CDR3 nucleotide sequence: TGTGCCAGCAGTTACCCCAGTGAAGATACGCAGTATTTT. It yields the protein CASSYPSEDTQYF. This chain uses TRBV6-6 with TRBJ2-3; no definite D call. V was cut by 2 bases and J by 5 bases, with 8 bases left in between. CDR1 is MNHNY, CDR2 SVGAGI, per germline (reference sequence). There are 13 residues in the CDR3.

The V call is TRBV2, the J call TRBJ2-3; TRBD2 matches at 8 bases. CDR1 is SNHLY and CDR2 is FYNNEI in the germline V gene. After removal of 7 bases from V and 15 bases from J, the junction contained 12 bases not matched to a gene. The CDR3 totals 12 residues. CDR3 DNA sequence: TGTGCCAGCACCATCGTTAGCGGGGAGCCCTATTTT. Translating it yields CASTIVSGEPYF.

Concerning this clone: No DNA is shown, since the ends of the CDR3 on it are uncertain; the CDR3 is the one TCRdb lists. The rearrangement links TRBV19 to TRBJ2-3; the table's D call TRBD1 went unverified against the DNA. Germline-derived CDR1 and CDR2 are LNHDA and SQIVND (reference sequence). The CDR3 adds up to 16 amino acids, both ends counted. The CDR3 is CASIEFGPGGLDTQYF.

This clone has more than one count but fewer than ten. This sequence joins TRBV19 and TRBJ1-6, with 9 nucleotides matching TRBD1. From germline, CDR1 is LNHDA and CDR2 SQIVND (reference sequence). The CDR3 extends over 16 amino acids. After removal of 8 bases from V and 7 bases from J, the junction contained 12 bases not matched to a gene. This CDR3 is CASSIPPGQGNSPLHF. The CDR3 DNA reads TGTGCCAGTTCTATTCCCCCGGGACAGGGAAATTCACCCCTCCACTTT.

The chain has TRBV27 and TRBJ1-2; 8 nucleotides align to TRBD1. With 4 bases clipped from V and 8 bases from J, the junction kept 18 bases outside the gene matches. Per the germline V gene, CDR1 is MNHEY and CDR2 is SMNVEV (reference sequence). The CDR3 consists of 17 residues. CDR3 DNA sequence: TGTGCCAGCAGTTCTCGGGGGACAGGTGATAGACTTCAGGGCTACACCTTC. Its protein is CASSSRGTGDRLQGYTF.

CDR3 DNA sequence: TGCGCCAGCAGCCAGGACAGTAACTATGGCTACACCTTC. This sequence encodes CASSQDSNYGYTF. V usage is TRBV10-1 and J usage is TRBJ1-2; a weak D match, TRBD1 (6 bases). Trimming shortened V by 6 bases and J by 1 base, and 9 bases separated the two germline ends. There are 13 residues in the CDR3. Germline V gene sequence: CDR1 WNHNN, CDR2 SYGVQD (reference sequence).

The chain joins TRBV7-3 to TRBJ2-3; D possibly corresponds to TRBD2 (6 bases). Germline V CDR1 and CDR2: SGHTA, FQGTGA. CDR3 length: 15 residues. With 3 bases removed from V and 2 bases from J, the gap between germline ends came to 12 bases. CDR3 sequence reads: CASSLNSGYTDTQYF. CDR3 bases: TGTGCCAGCAGCTTGAATAGCGGATACACAGATACGCAGTATTTT.

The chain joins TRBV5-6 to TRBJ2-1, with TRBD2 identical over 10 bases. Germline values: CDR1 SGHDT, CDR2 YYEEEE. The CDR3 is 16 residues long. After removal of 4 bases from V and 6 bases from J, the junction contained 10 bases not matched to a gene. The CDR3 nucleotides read TGTGCCAGCAGCGCACTAGCGGGACTGTTTGTCAATGAGCAGTTCTTC. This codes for CASSALAGLFVNEQFF. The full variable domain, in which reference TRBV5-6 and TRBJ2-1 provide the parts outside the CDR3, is DAGVTQSPTHLIKTRGQQVTLRCSPKSGHDTVSWYQQALGQGPQFIFQYYEEEERQRGNFPDRFSGHQFPNYSSELNVNALLLGDSALYLCASSALAGLFVNEQFFGPGTRLTVL.

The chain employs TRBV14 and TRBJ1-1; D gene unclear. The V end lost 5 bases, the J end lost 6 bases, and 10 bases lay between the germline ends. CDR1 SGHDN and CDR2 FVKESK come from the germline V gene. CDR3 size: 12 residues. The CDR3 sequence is CASSSRGAEAFF. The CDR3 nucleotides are TGTGCCAGCAGCAGCAGAGGCGCTGAAGCTTTCTTT. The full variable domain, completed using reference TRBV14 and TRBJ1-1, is EAGVTQFPSHSVIEKGQTVTLRCDPISGHDNLYWYRRVMGKEIKFLLHFVKESKQDESGMPNNRFLAERTGGTYSTLKVQPAELEDSGVYFCASSSRGAEAFFGQGTRLTVV.

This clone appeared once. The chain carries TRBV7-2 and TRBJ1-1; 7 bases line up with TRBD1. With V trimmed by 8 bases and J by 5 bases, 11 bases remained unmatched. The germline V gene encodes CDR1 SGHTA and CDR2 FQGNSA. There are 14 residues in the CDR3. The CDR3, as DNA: TGTGCCAGCGGCCTATCGAGGGGGCAAACTGAAGCTTTCTTT. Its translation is CASGLSRGQTEAFF.

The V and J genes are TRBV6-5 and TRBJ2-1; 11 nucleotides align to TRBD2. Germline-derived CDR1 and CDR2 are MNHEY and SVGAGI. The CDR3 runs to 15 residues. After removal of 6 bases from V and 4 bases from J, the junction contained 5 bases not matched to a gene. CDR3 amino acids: CASRPGTSGYNEQFF. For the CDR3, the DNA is TGTGCCAGCAGACCCGGGACTAGCGGTTACAATGAGCAGTTCTTC.

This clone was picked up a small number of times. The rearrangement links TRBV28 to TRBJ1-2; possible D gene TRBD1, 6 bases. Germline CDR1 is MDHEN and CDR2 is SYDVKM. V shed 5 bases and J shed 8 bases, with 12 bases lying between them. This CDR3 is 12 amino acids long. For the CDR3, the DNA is TGTGCCAGCAGTCTTACAGGGCGCGGCTACACCTTC. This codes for CASSLTGRGYTF.

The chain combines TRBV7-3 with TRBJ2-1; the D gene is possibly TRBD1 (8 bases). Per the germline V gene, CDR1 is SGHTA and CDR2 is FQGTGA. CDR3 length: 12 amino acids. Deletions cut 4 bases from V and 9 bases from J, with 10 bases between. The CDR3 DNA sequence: TGTGCCAGCAGCTACAGGGGGGGTGAGCAGTTCTTC. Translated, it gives CASSYRGGEQFF.

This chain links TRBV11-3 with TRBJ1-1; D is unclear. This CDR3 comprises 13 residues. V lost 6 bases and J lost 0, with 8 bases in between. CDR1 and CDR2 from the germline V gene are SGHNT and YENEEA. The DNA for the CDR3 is TGTGCCAGCAGTATACAGATGAACACTGAAGCTTTCTTT. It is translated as CASSIQMNTEAFF.

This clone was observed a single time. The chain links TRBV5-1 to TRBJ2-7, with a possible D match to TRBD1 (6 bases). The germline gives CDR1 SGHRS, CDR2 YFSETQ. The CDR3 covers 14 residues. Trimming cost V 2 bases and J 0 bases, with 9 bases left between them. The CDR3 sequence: CASSLVGHSYEQYF. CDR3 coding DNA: TGCGCCAGCAGCTTAGTGGGACACTCCTACGAGCAGTACTTC. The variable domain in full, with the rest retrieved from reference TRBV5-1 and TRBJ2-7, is KAGVTQTPRYLIKTRGQQVTLSCSPISGHRSVSWYQQTPGQGLQFLFEYFSETQRNKGNFPGRFSGRQFSNSRSEMNVSTLELGDSALYLCASSLVGHSYEQYFGPGTRLTVT.

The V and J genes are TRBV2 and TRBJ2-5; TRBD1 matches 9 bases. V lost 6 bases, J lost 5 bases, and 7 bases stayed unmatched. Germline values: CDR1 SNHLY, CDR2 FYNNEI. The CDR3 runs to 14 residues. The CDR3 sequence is CASRVWTGEETQYF. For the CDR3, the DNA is TGTGCCAGCAGAGTCTGGACAGGGGAGGAGACCCAGTACTTC.

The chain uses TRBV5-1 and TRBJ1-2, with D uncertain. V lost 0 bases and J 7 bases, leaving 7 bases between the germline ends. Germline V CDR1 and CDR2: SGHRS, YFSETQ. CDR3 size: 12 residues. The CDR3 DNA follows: TGCGCCAGCAGCTTGGTCCCAGGTGGCTACACCTTC. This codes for CASSLVPGGYTF.

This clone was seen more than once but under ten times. The CDR3 DNA reads as TGTGCCAGTAGTAACAGGGAAGGTGAGCAGTTCTTC. It encodes CASSNREGEQFF. The chain uses TRBV19 and TRBJ2-1; D is perhaps TRBD1 (6 bases). The CDR3 spans 12 residues. Per germline, CDR1 LNHDA and CDR2 SQIVND (reference sequence). V was clipped by 4 bases and J by 9 bases, with 10 bases between them. Combining the CDR3 with reference TRBV19 and TRBJ2-1 gives the whole variable domain DGGITQSPKYLFRKEGQNVTLSCEQNLNHDAMYWYRQDPGQGLRLIYYSQIVNDFQKGDIAEGYSVSREKKESFPLTVTSAQKNPTAFYLCASSNREGEQFFGPGTRLTVL.

DNA of the CDR3: TGTGCCAGCTCACCACCGGAGGGCGGGGGGTCCTACGAGCAGTACTTC. Encoded protein: CASSPPEGGGSYEQYF. V is TRBV18 and J is TRBJ2-7, with 8 bases fitting TRBD2. The junction had 5 bases not matched to a gene; V was cut back by 0 bases and J by 1 base. The V gene's germline CDR1 is KGHSH and CDR2 LQKENI. The CDR3 sequence is 16 residues long.

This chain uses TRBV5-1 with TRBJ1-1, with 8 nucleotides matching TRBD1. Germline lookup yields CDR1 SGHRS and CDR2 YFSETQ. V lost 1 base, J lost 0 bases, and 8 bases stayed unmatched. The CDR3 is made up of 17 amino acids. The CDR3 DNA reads TGCGCCAGCAGCTTGACAGGGGGGACGGGCATGAACACTGAAGCTTTCTTT. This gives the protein CASSLTGGTGMNTEAFF. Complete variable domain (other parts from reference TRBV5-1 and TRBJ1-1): KAGVTQTPRYLIKTRGQQVTLSCSPISGHRSVSWYQQTPGQGLQFLFEYFSETQRNKGNFPGRFSGRQFSNSRSEMNVSTLELGDSALYLCASSLTGGTGMNTEAFFGQGTRLTVV.

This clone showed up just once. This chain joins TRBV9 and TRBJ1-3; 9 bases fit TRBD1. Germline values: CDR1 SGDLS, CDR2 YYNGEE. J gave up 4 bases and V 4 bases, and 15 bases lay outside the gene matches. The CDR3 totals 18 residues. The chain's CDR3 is CASSPAGGTGYWGNTIYF. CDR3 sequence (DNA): TGTGCCAGCAGCCCTGCTGGAGGGACAGGGTATTGGGGAAACACCATATATTTT.

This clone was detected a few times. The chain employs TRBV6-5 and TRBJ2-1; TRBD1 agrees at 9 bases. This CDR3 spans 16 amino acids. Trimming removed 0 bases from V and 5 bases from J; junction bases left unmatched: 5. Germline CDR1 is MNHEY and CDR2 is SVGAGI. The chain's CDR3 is CASSYSGGDRDNEQFF. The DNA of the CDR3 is TGTGCCAGCAGTTACTCAGGGGGGGACAGGGACAATGAGCAGTTCTTC.

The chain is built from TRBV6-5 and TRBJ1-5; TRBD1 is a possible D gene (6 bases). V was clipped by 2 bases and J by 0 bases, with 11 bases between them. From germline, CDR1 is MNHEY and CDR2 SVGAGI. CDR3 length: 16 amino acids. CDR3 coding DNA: TGTGCCAGCAGTTACGGCAGGGGTTATAGCAATCAGCCCCAGCATTTT. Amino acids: CASSYGRGYSNQPQHF.